A selection of T cell receptor beta chains follows, all from one sample in a study of blood T cells in healthy people across ages. TCRdb analysed the 5' RACE reads with MiXCR anew, one entry per CDR3 protein. Among 710,000 or so distinct CDR3 sequences, around a fifth were seen once, and the ten largest hold approximately 20%. Sequenced input: blood. Every receptor here comes from a man between 70 and 80 years old in good health. Both conserved end residues are trimmed from each CDR3. Not every row has a clone size; where given, it reads once, few, many or a size class.

>TRBV6-2/TRBV6-3|TRBJ2-4|-
ASSYGLGREAKNIQY
>TRBV30|TRBJ1-2|few
ARSEGRYGYT
>TRBV29-1|TRBJ1-1|few
SVATGTSNTEAF
>TRBV14|TRBJ2-5|-
ASSQAWTSGEETQY
>TRBV19|TRBJ1-1|-
ASSMRQGATNTEAF
>TRBV5-5|TRBJ2-5|few
ASSSTPTGLKTQY
>TRBV5-1|TRBJ2-7|few
ASSLREQGGSYEQY
>TRBV12-3/TRBV12-4|TRBJ1-4|-
ASSPSTGGIEKLF
>TRBV6-6|TRBJ2-3|few
ASRGGMSTDTQY
>TRBV7-2|TRBJ2-4|-
ASSHTSGNKNIQY
>TRBV24-1|TRBJ2-3|-
ATSDLGKQGGSTDTQY
>TRBV7-2|TRBJ2-5|-
ASSLWSGQETQY
>TRBV5-1|TRBJ2-1|-
ASSSLAGGPHEQF
>TRBV2|TRBJ1-2|once
ASSTDYPGYT
>TRBV10-2|TRBJ2-3|few
ASTGGGGDTQY
>TRBV5-6|TRBJ1-1|few
ASSPGTGLLNTEAF
>TRBV7-2|TRBJ2-3|-
ASTLAGTSTDTQY
>TRBV18|TRBJ2-3|few
ASSPGRRSDTQY
>TRBV10-2|TRBJ2-1|few
ASRGGGTGLNEQF
>TRBV18|TRBJ1-6|-
ASSQARQKANSPHH
>TRBV30|TRBJ1-3|few
AWSRRESSGNTIY
>TRBV2|-|-
ASSRGRSLLQF
>TRBV12-3/TRBV12-4|TRBJ2-3|few
ASTQGIKTQY
>TRBV14|TRBJ2-4|few
ASSHEGWKNIQY
>TRBV6-1|TRBJ2-3|few
ASSTGLAGITDTQY
>TRBV12-3/TRBV12-4|TRBJ1-1|-
ASSFWGGSPMNTEAF
>TRBV6-1|TRBJ1-6|-
ASRQRVTRPNSPLH
>TRBV14|TRBJ2-3|few
ASSSWTGGVGDTQY
>TRBV20-1|TRBJ1-6|-
SARSPQGRDSPLH
>TRBV11-2|-|-
ASSSRGRNEQF
>TRBV24-1|TRBJ2-5|-
ATSDSYSRRTQETQY
>TRBV5-6|TRBJ1-2|-
ASSGTGFNNYGYT
>TRBV5-5|TRBJ2-5|few
ASSPWDTETQY
>TRBV7-9|TRBJ1-2|-
ASSSNREETYGYT
>TRBV2|TRBJ2-2|-
ATSGRAGDGELF
>TRBV15|TRBJ1-1|-
ATRLTGGRTEAF
>TRBV7-2|TRBJ2-2|-
ASSLWTSGSSGELF
>TRBV7-8|TRBJ2-2|-
ASSLALGDTGELF
>TRBV20-1|TRBJ2-3|few
SARLQVDTDTQY
>TRBV18|TRBJ2-4|-
ASSPELGDWDKNIQY
>TRBV12-3/TRBV12-4|TRBJ2-6|few
ASRTGAGANVLT
>TRBV14|TRBJ1-2|many
ASSQVPWTGDLGYT
>TRBV12-5|TRBJ2-1|-
ASGLDRYNEQF